Listed here are 19 T cell receptor beta chains from one sample, sequenced in a study of early T cells in non-severe SARS-CoV-2 infection. MiXCR, applied by TCRdb to the 5' RACE reads, yields one record per CDR3 protein. The sample has approximately 69,000 distinct CDR3 sequences, over 9.5% seen once. The material sequenced was whole blood, taken at baseline. The receptors derive from an adult who was a healthcare worker with PCR-confirmed SARS-CoV-2 infection or an uninfected control (not recorded which).

This clonotype has a count of ten or more. The chain uses TRBV12-3 or TRBV12-4 and TRBJ2-7; D might be TRBD2 (7 bases). V was cut by 5 bases and J by 2 bases, with 22 bases left in between. The CDR3 consists of 17 residues. DNA for the CDR3: TGTGCCAGCAGTCGCACTACGGGACTAAGGGGGACCTACGAGCAGTACTTC. As protein: CASSRTTGLRGTYEQYF.

J is TRBJ1-2 and V is TRBV7-6; TRBD1 matches at 10 bases. Germline CDR1 SGHVS, CDR2 FNYEAQ. This CDR3 is built from 15 residues. V shed 5 bases, J shed 1 base, and the junction held 4 bases outside the gene matches. CDR3 DNA sequence: TGTGCCAGCAGCGAGGGACAGGGGTTTAACTATGGCTACACCTTC. Protein product: CASSEGQGFNYGYTF.

This clonotype occurred many times. The chain joins TRBV7-9 to TRBJ1-1, with D perhaps TRBD1 (6 bases). The V end lost 3 bases, the J end lost 4 bases, and 9 bases lay between the germline ends. Germline CDR1 SEHNR, CDR2 FQNEAQ (reference sequence). This CDR3 comprises 13 residues. In DNA form, the CDR3 reads TGTGCCAGCAGCTTGCAGGGGAGCACTGAAGCTTTCTTT. Amino acid sequence: CASSLQGSTEAFF.

This clonotype was observed a few times. The V and J genes are TRBV30 and TRBJ1-5, with no clear D. The germline V and J ends were trimmed by 1 base and 7 bases, with 11 bases remaining between them. The CDR3 length is 13 residues. Germline V gene data show CDR1 as GTSNPN and CDR2 as SVGIG (reference sequence). The CDR3 sequence: CAWSEARDQPQHF. The CDR3 DNA follows: TGTGCCTGGAGTGAGGCCAGAGACCAGCCCCAGCATTTT.

The chain combines TRBV7-2 with TRBJ2-7; no clear D gene. The ends were cut back, 4 bases at V and 6 bases at J, with 10 bases in the middle. Germline V lookup: CDR1 SGHTA, CDR2 FQGNSA. This CDR3 comprises 12 residues. Here the CDR3 DNA reads TGTGCCAGCAGCTCCATTCACGGCGAGCAGTACTTC. This encodes CASSSIHGEQYF.

This clonotype was picked up a small number of times. DNA of the CDR3: TGTGCCAGCACCCCGCCTCCGGCGGGGCGTGAGACCCAGTACTTC. This translates into CASTPPPAGRETQYF. The genes are TRBV2 and TRBJ2-5; maybe TRBD2 (6 bases). The V and J ends lost 7 bases and 5 bases respectively, with 20 bases between them. Germline values: CDR1 SNHLY, CDR2 FYNNEI. The CDR3 totals 15 residues.

This clonotype was counted at least ten times. The J gene is TRBJ1-1, the V gene TRBV20-1; a weak D match, TRBD1 (6 bases). Germline CDR1 is DFQATT and CDR2 is SNEGSKA (reference sequence). CDR3 length: 14 amino acids. The V and J ends lost 1 base and 3 bases respectively, with 12 bases between them. The CDR3 DNA reads TGCAGTGCTAGAGTGAGGGGGTTGCACACTGAAGCTTTCTTT. Its translation: CSARVRGLHTEAFF.

This clonotype was seen only a few times. The chain carries TRBV5-6 and TRBJ2-1; 9 bases are shared with TRBD2. Germline V gives CDR1 SGHDT, CDR2 YYEEEE. The CDR3 extends over 16 amino acids. The V segment lost 0 bases and the J segment 5 bases; nucleotides outside the gene matches: 6. CDR3 sequence (DNA): TGTGCCAGCAGCTTGGCCGGGGCGGGAGGGGACAATGAGCAGTTCTTC. Protein product: CASSLAGAGGDNEQFF.

V and J are TRBV3-1 and TRBJ2-5, with TRBD2 matching over 9 bases. The CDR3 covers 18 residues. V lost 2 bases, J lost 1 base, and 11 bases stayed unmatched. Germline lookup yields CDR1 LGHDT and CDR2 YNNKEL (reference sequence). For the CDR3, the DNA is TGTGCCAGCAGCCAACTCCGCCGCAGCGGGGGGTTCCAAGAGACCCAGTACTTC. Amino acid sequence: CASSQLRRSGGFQETQYF.

The chain employs TRBV15 and TRBJ2-5, with 7 nucleotides matching TRBD1. The CDR3 is 18 amino acids. V shed 0 bases and J 4 bases; nucleotides not matched to a gene: 14. The germline gives CDR1 LNHNV, CDR2 YYDKDF (reference sequence). CDR3 sequence: CATSREEAQGRIRETQYF. The CDR3 DNA sequence: TGTGCCACCAGCAGAGAGGAGGCACAGGGGAGAATCCGAGAGACCCAGTACTTC.

The chain combines TRBV5-1 with TRBJ2-1, with 7 positions matching TRBD1. The length of the CDR3 is 17 residues. Looked up from germline, CDR1 is SGHRS and CDR2 is YFSETQ. V lost 4 bases and J lost 0; bases outside the gene matches: 10. The CDR3 loop is CASSIVTGASSYNEQFF. The DNA for the CDR3 is TGCGCCAGCAGCATAGTAACAGGGGCGAGCTCCTACAATGAGCAGTTCTTC. The whole variable domain, filled in from reference TRBV5-1 and TRBJ2-1, reads KAGVTQTPRYLIKTRGQQVTLSCSPISGHRSVSWYQQTPGQGLQFLFEYFSETQRNKGNFPGRFSGRQFSNSRSEMNVSTLELGDSALYLCASSIVTGASSYNEQFFGPGTRLTVL.

This clonotype showed up just a few times. This sequence joins TRBV15 and TRBJ2-5, with D unclear. The germline CDR1 and CDR2 sequences are LNHNV and YYDKDF (reference sequence). Trimming pared 1 base from V and 1 base from J, leaving 7 bases between. The CDR3 runs 14 residues. For the CDR3, the DNA is TGTGCCACCAGCAGAGGGACCCTCCAAGAGACCCAGTACTTC. It is translated as CATSRGTLQETQYF.

The chain couples TRBV6-2 or TRBV6-3 to TRBJ2-5; D is perhaps TRBD1 (6 bases). CDR3 length equals 13 residues. The V end lost 6 bases, the J end lost 2 bases, and 10 bases lay between the germline ends. Germline CDR1 reads MNHEY; CDR2 reads SVGEGT. The CDR3 coding sequence is TGTGCCAGCAGCAACAGGGTACAAGAGACCCAGTACTTC. It yields the protein CASSNRVQETQYF.

The chain links TRBV11-2 to TRBJ2-7; a possible D gene is TRBD1 (6 bases). Trimming pared 3 bases from V and 2 bases from J, leaving 14 bases between. Germline-derived CDR1 and CDR2 are SGHAT and FQNNGV. This CDR3 region has 15 residues. DNA of the CDR3: TGTGCCAGCAGCTTCGACAGGACCCACCCCTACGAGCAGTACTTC. Residues: CASSFDRTHPYEQYF.

This clonotype has a count of ten or more. The chain employs TRBV20-1 and TRBJ2-1; the match to TRBD1 covers 10 bases. V trimming: 3 bases; J trimming: 9 bases; junction bases outside the gene matches: 14. The CDR3 contains 16 residues. Germline CDR1 DFQATT, CDR2 SNEGSKA (reference sequence). The CDR3 here is CSAREVGTGVWGEQFF. The CDR3 DNA reads TGCAGTGCTAGGGAAGTTGGGACAGGGGTATGGGGTGAGCAGTTCTTC.

As concerns this clonotype: A clone one base away is much larger, so this may be a read error. The chain recombines TRBV7-6 with TRBJ2-5, with 12 nucleotides matching TRBD2. The germline V gene has CDR1 SGHVS and CDR2 FNYEAQ. The CDR3 is 11 amino acids. The CDR3 protein is CVTRLAGVQYF. CDR3 in DNA: TGTGTCACTCGACTAGCGGGAGTCCAGTACTTC.

The chain employs TRBV18 and TRBJ2-1, with D perhaps assigned TRBD1 or TRBD2 (6 bases each). The CDR3 extends over 13 amino acids. Germline V gives CDR1 KGHSH, CDR2 LQKENI. The V and J ends lost 5 bases and 5 bases respectively, with 10 bases between them. CDR3 amino acids: CASSGGRNNEQFF. CDR3 coding DNA: TGTGCCAGCTCAGGGGGGCGGAACAATGAGCAGTTCTTC.

The chain is built from TRBV4-3 and TRBJ1-4; D is unclear. The CDR3 is 16 amino acids. V lost 1 base, J lost 4 bases, and 13 bases lay in between. The V gene's germline CDR1 is LGHNA and CDR2 YSLEER. CDR3 sequence (DNA): TGCGCCAGCAGCCAAGGGGAGCTAGCAGATAATGAAAAACTGTTTTTT. It translates to CASSQGELADNEKLFF.

This clonotype was counted only a few times. The chain links TRBV19 to TRBJ1-5; D not certain. V dropped 4 bases and J dropped 0 bases, with 7 bases sitting between them. Germline V gene data show CDR1 as LNHDA and CDR2 as SQIVND (reference sequence). The length of the CDR3 is 14 residues. As DNA, the CDR3 is TGTGCCAGTAGTACCCTGATTAGCAATCAGCCCCAGCATTTT. Protein product: CASSTLISNQPQHF.